The clone carrying this TCR beta chain is a singleton in its sample. Antigen specificity is unknown. The junction departs from the called germline gene at one end, perhaps through a read error. A multiplex PCR was run with 60 Vbeta primers and 13 Jbeta primers. Assay: immunoSEQ multiplex PCR; the TCRdb copy retains only in-frame clones and omits some. The table shows under 150,000 clones, with around 77% occurring only once. The source of the sample is a study of cytomegalovirus exposure and HLA in healthy donors. Nominal health characterized the donors when sampled, though unrecorded immune exposures were likely. Notes on the study in general: Immune exposure information comprised only CMV serostatus. The study flagged roughly 160 TCR beta chains as cytomegalovirus-associated. A missense DCLRE1C variant was associated with V- and J-gene trimming of TCR beta chains in a later analysis, and an independent cohort replicated the association.

The CDR3 length is 13 residues. CDR1 is MDHEN and CDR2 is SYDVKM in the germline V gene. Sequencing was performed on PBMCs. The receptor was derived from a woman aged 50 to 65 in good health and CMV-seronegative. The chain combines TRBV28 with TRBJ1-2; 7 bases agree with TRBD1. CDR3 in DNA: TGTGCCAGCATCGAAGGGGGCGTGAATGGCTACCCCTTC. Translated: CASIEGGVNGYPF.